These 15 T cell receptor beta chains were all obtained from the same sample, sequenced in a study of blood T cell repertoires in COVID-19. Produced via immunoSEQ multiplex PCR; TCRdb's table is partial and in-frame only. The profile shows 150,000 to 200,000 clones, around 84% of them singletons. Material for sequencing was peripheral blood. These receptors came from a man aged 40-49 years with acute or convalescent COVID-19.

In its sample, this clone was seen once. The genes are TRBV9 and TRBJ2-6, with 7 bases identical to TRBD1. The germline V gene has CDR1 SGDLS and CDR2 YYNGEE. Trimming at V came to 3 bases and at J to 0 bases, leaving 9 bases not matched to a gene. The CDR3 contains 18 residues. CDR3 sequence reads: CASSARDSYLSGANVLTF. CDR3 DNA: TGTGCCAGCAGCGCCCGGGACAGTTATCTCTCTGGGGCCAACGTCCTGACTTTC.

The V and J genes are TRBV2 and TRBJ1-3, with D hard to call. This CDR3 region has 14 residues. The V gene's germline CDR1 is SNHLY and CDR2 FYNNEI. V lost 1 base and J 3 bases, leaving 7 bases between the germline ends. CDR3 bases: TGTGCCAGCAGTGAAGGCGGGGTTGGAAACACCATATATTTT. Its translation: CASSEGGVGNTIYF.

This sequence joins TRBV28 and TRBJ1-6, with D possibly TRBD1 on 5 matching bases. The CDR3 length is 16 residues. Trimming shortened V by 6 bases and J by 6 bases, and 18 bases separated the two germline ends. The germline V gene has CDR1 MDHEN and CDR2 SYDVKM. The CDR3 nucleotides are TGTGCCAGCAGCCTATCGCCGGGGGAAAGTAATTCACCCCTCCACTTT. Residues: CASSLSPGESNSPLHF.

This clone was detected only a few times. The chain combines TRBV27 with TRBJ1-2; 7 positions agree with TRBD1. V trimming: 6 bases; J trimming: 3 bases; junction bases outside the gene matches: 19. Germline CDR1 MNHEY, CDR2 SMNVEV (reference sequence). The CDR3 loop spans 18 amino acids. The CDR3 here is CASSLQRTGGLWDYGYTF. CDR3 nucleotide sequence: TGTGCCAGCAGCTTACAGAGGACAGGAGGGCTTTGGGACTATGGCTACACCTTC.

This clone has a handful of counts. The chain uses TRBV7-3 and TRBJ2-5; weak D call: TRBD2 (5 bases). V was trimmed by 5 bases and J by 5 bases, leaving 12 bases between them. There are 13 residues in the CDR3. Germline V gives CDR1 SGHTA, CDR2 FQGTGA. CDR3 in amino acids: CASSNGVGETQYF. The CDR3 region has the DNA TGTGCCAGCAGCAACGGGGTAGGGGAGACCCAGTACTTC.

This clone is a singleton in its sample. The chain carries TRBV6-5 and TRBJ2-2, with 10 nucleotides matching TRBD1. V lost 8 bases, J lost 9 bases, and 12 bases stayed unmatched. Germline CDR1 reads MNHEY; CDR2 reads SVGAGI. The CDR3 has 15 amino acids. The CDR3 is CASGTRDRGGWELFF. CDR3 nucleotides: TGTGCCAGCGGGACCCGGGACAGGGGCGGCTGGGAGCTGTTTTTT.

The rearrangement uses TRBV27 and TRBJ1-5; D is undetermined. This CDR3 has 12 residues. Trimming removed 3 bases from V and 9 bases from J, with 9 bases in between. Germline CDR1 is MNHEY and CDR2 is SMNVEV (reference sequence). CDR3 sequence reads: CASSFLPGPQHF. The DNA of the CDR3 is TGTGCCAGCAGTTTCTTACCGGGGCCCCAGCATTTT.

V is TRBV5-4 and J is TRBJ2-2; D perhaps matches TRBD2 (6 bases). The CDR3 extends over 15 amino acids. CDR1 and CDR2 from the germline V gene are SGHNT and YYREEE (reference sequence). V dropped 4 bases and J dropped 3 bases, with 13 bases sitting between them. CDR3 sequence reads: CASSGGGKDTGELFF. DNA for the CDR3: TGTGCCAGCAGCGGAGGAGGGAAGGACACCGGGGAGCTGTTTTTT.

The CDR3 spells CASSPHRGLEGNTIYF. The CDR3, as DNA: TGTGCCAGCAGTCCCCACAGGGGGCTTGAAGGAAACACCATATATTTT. The genes are TRBV28 and TRBJ1-3; 9 bases match TRBD1. With 5 bases clipped from V and 4 bases from J, the junction kept 9 bases outside the gene matches. This CDR3 contains 16 residues. Per germline, CDR1 MDHEN and CDR2 SYDVKM.

The chain's CDR3 is CASSLGPGHRTDTQYF. DNA for the CDR3: TGTGCCAGCAGCTTAGGTCCAGGGCATCGCACAGATACGCAGTATTTT. This chain joins TRBV7-2 and TRBJ2-3; tentative D call: TRBD1 (5 bases). V gave up 1 base and J gave up 1 base, with 12 bases separating them. Per germline, CDR1 SGHTA and CDR2 FQGNSA. The CDR3 totals 16 residues.

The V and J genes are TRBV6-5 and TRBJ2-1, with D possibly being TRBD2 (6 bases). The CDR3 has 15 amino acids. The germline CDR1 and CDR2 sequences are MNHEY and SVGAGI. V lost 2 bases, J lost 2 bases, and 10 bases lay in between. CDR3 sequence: CASSYDAGTYNEQFF. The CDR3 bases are TGTGCCAGCAGTTACGACGCGGGAACCTACAATGAGCAGTTCTTC.

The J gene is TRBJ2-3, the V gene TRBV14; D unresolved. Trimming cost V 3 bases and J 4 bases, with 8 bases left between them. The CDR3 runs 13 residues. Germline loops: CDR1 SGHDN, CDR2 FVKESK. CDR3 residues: CASSQANSDTQYF. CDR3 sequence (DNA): TGTGCCAGCAGCCAGGCCAATTCAGATACGCAGTATTTT.

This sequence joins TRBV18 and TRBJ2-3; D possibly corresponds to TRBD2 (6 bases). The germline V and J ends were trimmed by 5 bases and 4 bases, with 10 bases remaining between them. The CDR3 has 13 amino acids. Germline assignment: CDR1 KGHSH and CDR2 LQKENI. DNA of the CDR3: TGTGCCAGCTCAGGGGGGACCGCAGATACGCAGTATTTT. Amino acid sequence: CASSGGTADTQYF.

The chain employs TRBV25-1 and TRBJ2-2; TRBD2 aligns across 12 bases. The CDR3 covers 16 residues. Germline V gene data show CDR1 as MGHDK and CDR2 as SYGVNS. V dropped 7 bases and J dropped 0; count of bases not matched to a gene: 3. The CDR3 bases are TGTGCCAGCACACTAGCGGGGGGCTCGAACACCGGGGAGCTGTTTTTT. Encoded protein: CASTLAGGSNTGELFF.

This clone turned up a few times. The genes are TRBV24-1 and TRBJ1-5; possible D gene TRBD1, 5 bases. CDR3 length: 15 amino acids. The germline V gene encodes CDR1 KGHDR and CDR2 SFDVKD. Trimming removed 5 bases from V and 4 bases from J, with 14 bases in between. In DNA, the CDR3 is TGTGCCACCAGTGCCGTGGGGGGGGGAAATCAGCCCCAGCATTTT. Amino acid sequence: CATSAVGGGNQPQHF.